This T cell receptor beta chain was captured in a study of Ad26.COV2.S vaccination and SARS-CoV-2 variants. Study details: Ad26.COV2.S, an intramuscular injection, was given once or twice 56 days apart.

Produced via immunoSEQ multiplex PCR; TCRdb's table is partial and in-frame only. The repertoire holds 300,000 to 400,000 clones, around 89% seen once, with around 5% in the top ten. Treatment in this sample: some 19 received Ad26.COV2.S at low or high dose, single or two shots; a few received placebo; per-sample allocation not given. The investigators took samples on day 63 after the first vaccine or placebo injection. Trimming cost V 4 bases and J 1 base, with 10 bases left between them. Germline CDR1 and CDR2: SGHTA and FQGNSA. The length of the CDR3 is 14 residues. The specimen was peripheral blood, collected in a trial of Ad26.COV2.S vaccine versus placebo. This rearrangement joins TRBV7-2 to TRBJ1-1; D perhaps matches TRBD1 (5 bases). This TCR came from a person aged 18-60 years who received the Ad26.COV2.S COVID-19 vaccine or a placebo. The chain's CDR3 is CASSSGPQNTEAFF. The CDR3 DNA reads as TGTGCCAGCAGCTCGGGACCGCAGAACACTGAAGCTTTCTTT.